This is a list of T cell receptor beta chains from one sample in a study of cytomegalovirus exposure and HLA in healthy donors. The repertoire was sequenced with immunoSEQ multiplex PCR; TCRdb's copy has only in-frame clones and lacks some. Here the sample spans more than 300,000 clones, roughly 88% being singletons. The sequenced sample was PBMCs. The receptor source for this set is a woman in her late teens or twenties in good health and CMV-seronegative. CDR3s include the opening cysteine and the closing phenylalanine or tryptophan. A D gene is named only where the DNA matches it firmly. Clone size appears in some rows only: once, few, many, or a class for an expanded clone.

TRBJ1-2	TRBD1	14	NA	TRBV18	CASYGTGGQYGYTF	TGTGCCAGCTATGGGACAGGGGGCCAGTATGGCTACACCTTC
TRBJ1-2	TRBD1	13	NA	TRBV6-6	CASSPDRVYGYTF	TGTGCCAGCAGCCCCGACAGGGTCTATGGCTACACCTTC
TRBJ2-2	TRBD1	16	NA	TRBV15	CATSPGGSHYAGELFF	TGTGCCACCAGCCCAGGGGGATCTCATTACGCCGGGGAGCTGTTTTTT
TRBJ2-2	NA	12	once	TRBV5-4	CASSSYTGELFF	TGTGCCAGCAGCTCCTACACCGGGGAGCTGTTTTTT
TRBJ1-6	NA	13	NA	TRBV6-6	CASSPWTDSPLHF	TGTGCCAGCAGTCCCTGGACTGATTCACCCCTCCACTTT
TRBJ2-2	TRBD2	17	NA	TRBV19	CASSIEVTSFFTGELFF	TGTGCCAGTAGTATCGAGGTGACTAGCTTCTTCACCGGGGAGCTGTTTTTT
TRBJ1-2	NA	18	NA	TRBV21-1	CASIPPPLRGRPNYGYTF	TGTGCCAGCATCCCCCCTCCTCTCAGGGGGCGACCAAACTATGGCTACACCTTC
TRBJ2-7	TRBD1	15	few	TRBV7-8	CASSAGGQANYEQYF	TGTGCCAGCAGTGCAGGAGGACAGGCGAACTACGAGCAGTACTTC
TRBJ1-4	TRBD1	14	NA	TRBV2	CASTPGQGYEKLFF	TGTGCCAGCACCCCGGGACAGGGGTACGAAAAACTGTTTTTT
TRBJ2-7	TRBD1	13	NA	TRBV2	CASRGTGGDEQYF	TGTGCCAGCAGAGGGACAGGGGGCGACGAGCAGTACTTC
TRBJ2-1	NA	12	once	TRBV9	CASNRWGDEQFF	TGTGCCAGCAACAGGTGGGGTGATGAGCAGTTCTTC
TRBJ1-5	NA	13	NA	TRBV2	CASQPGVNQPQHF	TGTGCCAGCCAACCCGGGGTAAATCAGCCCCAGCATTTT
TRBJ2-3	NA	16	NA	TRBV5-6	CASSYIQGTSTDTQYF	TGTGCCAGCAGCTACATACAGGGCACTAGCACAGATACGCAGTATTTT
TRBJ1-2	TRBD1	16	NA	TRBV7-9	CASSPAPGTGENGYTF	TGTGCCAGCAGCCCCGCTCCGGGGACAGGGGAGAATGGCTACACCTTC
TRBJ2-5	NA	16	NA	TRBV5-1	CASSSQGTPPWETQYF	TGCGCCAGCAGCTCACAAGGGACACCTCCGTGGGAGACCCAGTACTTC
TRBJ1-5	NA	18	NA	TRBV19	CASSIGNPRGKSNQPQHF	TGTGCCAGTAGTATAGGCAACCCCAGGGGCAAGAGCAATCAGCCCCAGCATTTT
TRBJ2-6	NA	18	NA	TRBV4-1	CASSPLERARSGANVLTF	TGCGCCAGCAGCCCATTGGAGCGGGCCCGCTCTGGGGCCAACGTCCTGACTTTC
TRBJ2-2	NA	12	once	TRBV9	CASSSNTGELFF	TGTGCCAGCAGCTCTAATACCGGGGAGCTGTTTTTT
TRBJ2-3	TRBD1	14	NA	TRBV6-5	CASSSTGGTDTQYF	TGTGCCAGCAGTTCGACAGGGGGCACAGATACGCAGTATTTT
TRBJ2-2	NA	13	NA	TRBV27	CASRPGLRRELFF	TGTGCCAGCAGGCCGGGACTCCGAAGGGAGCTGTTTTTT
TRBJ2-3	TRBD1	14	many	TRBV6-1	CASSEDRDTDTQYF	TGTGCCAGCAGTGAGGACAGGGACACAGATACGCAGTATTTT
TRBJ1-2	NA	14	NA	TRBV29-1	CSVGPNRSRYGYTF	TGCAGCGTTGGACCCAACAGGAGCCGCTATGGCTACACCTTC
TRBJ2-1	NA	13	NA	TRBV7-9	CASSTGRYNEQFF	TGTGCCAGCAGCACAGGACGATACAATGAGCAGTTCTTC
TRBJ2-3	NA	15	NA	TRBV4-2	CASSLWTDTTDTQYF	TGTGCCAGCAGCCTATGGACTGACACCACAGATACGCAGTATTTT
TRBJ2-7	NA	14	NA	TRBV9	CASSVSRQGHEQYF	TGTGCCAGCAGCGTTTCTAGGCAGGGGCACGAGCAGTACTTC
TRBJ2-7	TRBD1	14	NA	TRBV6-5	CASSKTGGVHEQYF	TGTGCCAGCAGTAAAACAGGGGGCGTTCACGAGCAGTACTTC
TRBJ2-2	TRBD1	16	few	TRBV18	CASSPAGQGSTGELFF	TGTGCCAGCTCACCAGCAGGACAGGGTTCCACCGGGGAGCTGTTTTTT
TRBJ1-3	TRBD1	14	NA	TRBV5-4	CASSPDRGVHTIYF	TGTGCCAGCAGCCCCGACAGGGGGGTCCACACCATATATTTT
TRBJ2-4	TRBD2	15	NA	TRBV27	CASSPRTSEKNIQYF	TGTGCCAGCAGTCCCCGGACTAGTGAGAAAAACATTCAGTACTTC
TRBJ2-2	NA	16	NA	TRBV28	CASSLYISGSTGELFF	TGTGCCAGCAGTTTATATATATCCGGGTCCACCGGGGAGCTGTTTTTT
TRBJ2-1	TRBD2	18	NA	TRBV9	CASSVLPAGGPSGYEQFF	TGTGCCAGCAGCGTATTACCAGCGGGAGGGCCAAGTGGGTATGAGCAGTTCTTC
TRBJ2-5	NA	13	once	TRBV5-1	CASREPGGETQYF	TGCGCCAGCCGGGAGCCCGGGGGAGAGACCCAGTACTTC
TRBJ2-7	TRBD1	15	NA	TRBV4-1	CASSLYRGYLDEQYF	TGCGCCAGCAGCCTCTACAGGGGTTATCTGGACGAGCAGTACTTC
TRBJ1-1	TRBD1	14	few	TRBV5-1	CASSRTGGRTEAFF	TGCGCCAGCAGCCGGACAGGGGGTAGGACTGAAGCTTTCTTT
TRBJ1-6	TRBD1	14	few	TRBV6-5	CASSRGAGNSPLHF	TGTGCCAGCAGCAGGGGGGCAGGTAATTCACCCCTCCACTTT
TRBJ2-5	NA	15	NA	TRBV6-5	CASSYSGPVRETQYF	TGTGCCAGCAGTTACTCGGGGCCGGTACGCGAGACCCAGTACTTC
TRBJ2-7	NA	15	NA	TRBV5-1	CASSVVRTGSYEQYF	TGCGCCAGCAGCGTTGTTCGGACTGGCTCCTACGAGCAGTACTTC
TRBJ2-7	NA	14	few	TRBV9	CASSVGGSSYEQYF	TGTGCCAGCAGCGTAGGAGGGAGCTCCTACGAGCAGTACTTC
TRBJ2-1	TRBD1	15	NA	TRBV30	CAWSRGTGGYNEQFF	TGTGCCTGGAGCCGGGGGACAGGGGGGTACAATGAGCAGTTCTTC
TRBJ2-1	NA	14	NA	TRBV30	CAWNGASGYNEQFF	TGTGCCTGGAATGGAGCGTCAGGGTACAATGAGCAGTTCTTC
TRBJ2-3	NA	17	NA	TRBV9	CASSRREVSGSTDTQYF	TGTGCCAGCAGCCGCAGGGAAGTCAGCGGGAGCACAGATACGCAGTATTTT
TRBJ1-2	NA	16	NA	TRBV5-1	CASSAGLTVANYGYTF	TGCGCCAGCAGCGCGGGACTGACGGTAGCTAACTATGGCTACACCTTC
TRBJ2-7	NA	16	NA	TRBV5-4	CASSPNRERLTYEQYF	TGTGCCAGCAGCCCTAACAGGGAGCGCTTGACCTACGAGCAGTACTTC
TRBJ1-2	TRBD1	16	NA	TRBV12-5	CASGLVIGTGEYGYTF	TGTGCTAGTGGTTTGGTAATAGGGACAGGGGAGTATGGCTACACCTTC
TRBJ2-1	NA	15	NA	TRBV6-5	CASSYSPSTYNEQFF	TGTGCCAGCAGTTACTCGCCTAGCACGTACAATGAGCAGTTCTTC
TRBJ2-1	TRBD2	14	NA	TRBV29-1	CSPRTSGGRNEQFF	TGCAGCCCCAGGACTAGCGGGGGCAGGAATGAGCAGTTCTTC
TRBJ2-7	NA	17	NA	TRBV15	CATSRAARPTAPHEQYF	TGTGCCACCAGCAGGGCGGCGCGGCCAACCGCGCCCCACGAGCAGTACTTC
TRBJ2-7	TRBD1	15	NA	TRBV11-2	CASREGTGYMGEQYF	TGTGCCAGCAGGGAGGGGACAGGGTATATGGGCGAGCAGTACTTC
TRBJ1-2	NA	12	NA	TRBV6-1	CASTLQDYGYTF	TGTGCCAGCACCCTACAGGACTATGGCTACACCTTC
TRBJ2-7	NA	12	NA	TRBV30	CAWKGRKYEQYF	TGTGCCTGGAAGGGGCGGAAGTACGAGCAGTACTTC
TRBJ2-7	TRBD1	13	NA	TRBV7-7	CASSWDRSYEQYF	TGTGCCAGCAGCTGGGACAGATCCTACGAGCAGTACTTC
TRBJ2-1	TRBD2	16	NA	TRBV6-4	CASSDNLGAGGNEQFF	TGTGCCAGCAGTGACAACCTCGGGGCGGGAGGGAATGAGCAGTTCTTC
TRBJ2-5	NA	14	NA	TRBV5-1	CASSLFYVAETQYF	TGCGCCAGCAGCTTGTTTTATGTCGCGGAGACCCAGTACTTC
TRBJ2-5	NA	11	NA	TRBV13	CASSFRGPQYF	TGTGCCAGCAGCTTTCGAGGCCCACAGTACTTC
TRBJ1-6	NA	15	NA	TRBV6-6	CASSYSPGEGTPLHF	TGTGCCAGCAGTTACTCGCCGGGGGAAGGTACACCCCTCCACTTT
TRBJ2-3	NA	15	NA	TRBV5-4	CASSWDSISTDTQYF	TGTGCCAGCAGCTGGGACTCTATAAGCACAGATACGCAGTATTTT
TRBJ2-1	NA	12	NA	TRBV5-4	CASSSRDNEQFF	TGTGCCAGCAGCTCCAGGGACAATGAGCAGTTCTTC
TRBJ2-3	TRBD2	16	NA	TRBV19	CASSILGSGEGDTQYF	TGTGCCAGTAGTATCCTCGGTAGCGGGGAGGGGGATACGCAGTATTTT
TRBJ2-2	NA	13	NA	TRBV10-1	CASSPGGTGELFF	TGCGCCAGCAGTCCAGGGGGGACCGGGGAGCTGTTTTTT